This T cell receptor beta chain was found in a study of OX40 agonist ivuxolimab in advanced cancers. Study information: An anti-OX40 (CD134) antibody with agonistic activity, ivuxolimab, was administered to patients. Of the participants, about 40% had some prior anti-PD-1, anti-PD-L1 or anti-CTLA-4 therapy, which was allowed. Study-level points and caveats: Low normalized T-cell clonal expansion was additionally recorded for some nonresponders.

With regard to this clone: The antigen remains undetermined.

V lost 5 bases to trimming and J lost 5 bases, with 11 bases between them. Germline V gene data show CDR1 as SGHNT and CDR2 as YENEEA. The CDR3 is made up of 13 amino acids. Here immunoSEQ multiplex PCR was the method, and the copy in TCRdb shows in-frame clones only, minus some. The repertoire holds 41,000 or so clones, with approximately 78% as singletons. Patients with autoimmune history or systemic immunosuppression were excluded. This material consisted of CD4+ or CD8+ T cells sorted from blood, taken in a trial of the OX40 agonist ivuxolimab. The origin of this receptor is an adult with an advanced solid tumor such as melanoma, head and neck, liver or kidney cancer. This chain uses TRBV11-3 with TRBJ2-3, with D possibly TRBD2 on 5 matching bases. CDR3 bases: TGTGCCAGCAGCCATTCCGAGGGAGATACGCAGTATTTT. It encodes CASSHSEGDTQYF.